The sequence of this T cell receptor beta chain was determined in a study of T cell responses to AZD1222 COVID-19 vaccine. A single count supports this clone. Repertoires were generated with immunoSEQ multiplex PCR, while TCRdb's copy carries only in-frame clones and drops some. The sample has over 110,000 clones, roughly nine tenths seen once. The V and J ends lost 2 bases and 3 bases respectively, with 4 bases between them. The CDR3 is 13 residues long. Germline-derived CDR1 and CDR2 are KGHDR and SFDVKD. Sequenced material: peripheral blood, taken 28 days after the second AZD1222 dose. The receptor comes from an adult who received the AZD1222 COVID-19 vaccine. The chain combines TRBV24-1 with TRBJ2-1; D remains ambiguous. The CDR3 spells CATSDWDYNEQFF. For the CDR3, the DNA is TGTGCCACCAGTGATTGGGACTACAATGAGCAGTTCTTC.